The subject of this entry is one TCR beta chain. The target antigen is unknown. This specimen comes from a study of cytomegalovirus exposure and HLA in healthy donors. Study in general: Membership in the Caucasian-associated ancestry cluster was found for 81% of almost 400 genotyped donors.

Germline V gene data show CDR1 as SEHNR and CDR2 as FQNEAQ (reference sequence). Trimming took 3 bases from V and 5 from J; bases not matched to a gene: 4. The CDR3 sequence is 13 residues long. The PCR used 60 Vbeta and 13 Jbeta primers. TCRdb keeps only in-frame clones here, not all; method: immunoSEQ multiplex PCR. This sample has about 150,000 clones, with about 9.1% found just once. General observations from the study: It was confirmed in vitro that a few of the CMV-associated chains were specific for CMV antigens. Per a prior analysis, the majority of TCR beta V segments were productive roughly 87% or roughly 30% of the time.

This sequence joins TRBV7-9 and TRBJ2-7; 7 positions agree with TRBD2. This TCR came from a woman aged 40 to 55 in good health and CMV-seropositive. The material sequenced was PBMCs. The CDR3 DNA reads TGTGCCAGCAGCTTCGCGGGGGAGGACGAGCAGTACTTC. It is translated as CASSFAGEDEQYF.